Sequencing of this TCR beta chain was carried out in a study of beta chain features in type 1 diabetes. The authors reverse transcribed all of the isolated RNA, so sequencing captured expressed TCRB transcripts. Each sample of naive, central memory or regulatory T cells had, on average, around 4 million reads. The table came from immunoSEQ multiplex PCR; TCRdb's copy has only in-frame clones and leaves some out. Of more than 300,000 clones listed, about 12% are singletons. The germline gives CDR1 SGHRS, CDR2 YFSETQ. The CDR3 consists of 14 residues. V dropped 0 bases and J dropped 3 bases, with 9 bases sitting between them. This clone showed up just a few times. One heparinised draw of blood, averaging about 116 mL, came from each donor.

The receptor was derived from a man between 18 and 29 years old in good health. The sequencing sample was made of naive CD4+ T cells from blood. The rearrangement links TRBV5-1 to TRBJ1-1; D is undetermined. The CDR3 nucleotides are TGCGCCAGCAGCTTGGTCGGGTTCGACACTGAAGCTTTCTTT. This encodes CASSLVGFDTEAFF.